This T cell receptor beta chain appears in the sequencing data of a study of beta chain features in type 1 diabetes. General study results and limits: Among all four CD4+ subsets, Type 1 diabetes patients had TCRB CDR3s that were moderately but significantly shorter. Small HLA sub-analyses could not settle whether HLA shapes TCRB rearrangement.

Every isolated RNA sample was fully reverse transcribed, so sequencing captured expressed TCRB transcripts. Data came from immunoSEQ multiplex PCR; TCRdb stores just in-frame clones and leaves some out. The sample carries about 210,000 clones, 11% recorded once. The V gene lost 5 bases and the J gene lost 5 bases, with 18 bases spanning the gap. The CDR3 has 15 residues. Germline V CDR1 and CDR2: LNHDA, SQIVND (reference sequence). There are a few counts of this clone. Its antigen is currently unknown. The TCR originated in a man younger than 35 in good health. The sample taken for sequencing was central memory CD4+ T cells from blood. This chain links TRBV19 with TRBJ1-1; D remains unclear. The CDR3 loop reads CASSVYRIGRTEAFF. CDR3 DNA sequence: TGTGCCAGTAGTGTATACCGGATAGGGAGGACTGAAGCTTTCTTT.